This T cell receptor (beta chain) was sequenced for a study of beta chain features in type 1 diabetes. Broader study findings: For Type 1 diabetes patients, all four CD4+ subsets carried TCRB CDR3s that were moderately but significantly shorter.

V gave up 0 bases and J gave up 8 bases, with 13 bases separating them. The CDR3 has 14 amino acids. CDR1 and CDR2 (germline): LNHNV, YYDKDF (reference sequence). As every portion of the isolated RNA was reverse transcribed, the sequencing read expressed TCRB transcripts. Profiled with immunoSEQ multiplex PCR; TCRdb holds only in-frame clones, not every one. The table has roughly 300,000 clones, over 11% seen once. This clone was found a few times. The antigen is undetermined. What was sequenced was naive CD4+ T cells from blood. The rearrangement links TRBV15 to TRBJ1-2; tentatively, D is TRBD1 (6 bases). The sequence was collected from a man under 40 with type 1 diabetes. In DNA, the CDR3 is TGTGCCACCAGCAGAGACAGGGGTGTATTGGGCTACACCTTC. This encodes CATSRDRGVLGYTF.